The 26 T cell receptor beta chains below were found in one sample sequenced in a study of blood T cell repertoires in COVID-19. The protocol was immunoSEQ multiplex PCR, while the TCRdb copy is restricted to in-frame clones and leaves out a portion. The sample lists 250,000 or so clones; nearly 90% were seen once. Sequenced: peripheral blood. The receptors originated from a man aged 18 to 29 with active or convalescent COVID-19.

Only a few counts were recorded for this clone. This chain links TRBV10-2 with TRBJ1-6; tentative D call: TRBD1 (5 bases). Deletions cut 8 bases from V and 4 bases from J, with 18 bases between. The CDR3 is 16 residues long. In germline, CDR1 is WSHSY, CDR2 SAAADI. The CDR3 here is CASVDRGNGYNSPLHF. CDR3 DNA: TGCGCCAGCGTAGATCGGGGGAATGGATATAATTCACCCCTCCACTTT.

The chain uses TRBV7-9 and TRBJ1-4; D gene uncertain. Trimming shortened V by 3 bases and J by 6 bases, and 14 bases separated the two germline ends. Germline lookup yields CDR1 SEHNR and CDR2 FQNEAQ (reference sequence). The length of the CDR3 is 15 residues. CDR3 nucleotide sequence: TGTGCCAGCAGCTTCGCCCCTGGAGGTGATGAAAAACTGTTTTTT. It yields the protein CASSFAPGGDEKLFF. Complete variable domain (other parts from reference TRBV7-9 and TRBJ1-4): DTGVSQNPRHKITKRGQNVTFRCDPISEHNRLYWYRQTLGQGPEFLTYFQNEAQLEKSRLLSDRFSAERPKGSFSTLEIQRTEQGDSAMYLCASSFAPGGDEKLFFGSGTQLSVL.

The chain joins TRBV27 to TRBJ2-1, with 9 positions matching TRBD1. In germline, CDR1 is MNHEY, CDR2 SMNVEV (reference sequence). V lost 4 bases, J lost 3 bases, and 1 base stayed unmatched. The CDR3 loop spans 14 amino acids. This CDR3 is CASSWGQGYNEQFF. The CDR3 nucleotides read TGTGCCAGCAGTTGGGGACAGGGCTACAATGAGCAGTTCTTC.

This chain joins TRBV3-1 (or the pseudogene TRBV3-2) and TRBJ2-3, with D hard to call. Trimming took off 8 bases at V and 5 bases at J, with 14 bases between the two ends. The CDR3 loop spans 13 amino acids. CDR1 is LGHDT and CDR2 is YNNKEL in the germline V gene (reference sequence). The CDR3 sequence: CASSARLRDTQYF. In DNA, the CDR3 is TGTGCCAGCTCGGCTAGACTCCGAGATACGCAGTATTTT.

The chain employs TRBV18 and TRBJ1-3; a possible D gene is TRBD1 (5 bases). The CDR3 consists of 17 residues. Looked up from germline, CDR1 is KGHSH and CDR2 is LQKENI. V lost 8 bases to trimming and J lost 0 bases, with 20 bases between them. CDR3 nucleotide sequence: TGTGCCAGCACTAAGGACAAAGGACGGAACTCTGGAAACACCATATATTTT. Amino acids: CASTKDKGRNSGNTIYF.

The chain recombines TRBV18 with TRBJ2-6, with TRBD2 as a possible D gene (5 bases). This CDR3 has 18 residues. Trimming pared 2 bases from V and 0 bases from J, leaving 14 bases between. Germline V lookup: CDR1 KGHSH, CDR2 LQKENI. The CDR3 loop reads CASSPSGLTSSGANVLTF. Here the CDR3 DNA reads TGTGCCAGCTCACCATCCGGACTTACCTCCTCTGGGGCCAACGTCCTGACTTTC.

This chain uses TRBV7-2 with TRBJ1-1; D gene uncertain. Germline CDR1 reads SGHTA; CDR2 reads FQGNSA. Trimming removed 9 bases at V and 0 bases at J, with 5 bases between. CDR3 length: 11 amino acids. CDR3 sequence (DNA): TGTGCCAGTAATATGAACACTGAAGCTTTCTTT. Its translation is CASNMNTEAFF.

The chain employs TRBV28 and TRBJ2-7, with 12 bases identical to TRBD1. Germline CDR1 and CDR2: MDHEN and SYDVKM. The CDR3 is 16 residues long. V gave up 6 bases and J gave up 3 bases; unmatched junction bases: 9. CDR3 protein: CASSLPGQGAFYEQYF. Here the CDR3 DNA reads TGTGCCAGCAGCTTACCGGGACAGGGGGCTTTCTACGAGCAGTACTTC. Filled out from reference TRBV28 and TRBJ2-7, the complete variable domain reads DVKVTQSSRYLVKRTGEKVFLECVQDMDHENMFWYRQDPGLGLRLIYFSYDVKMKEKGDIPEGYSVSREKKERFSLILESASTNQTSMYLCASSLPGQGAFYEQYFGPGTRLTVT.

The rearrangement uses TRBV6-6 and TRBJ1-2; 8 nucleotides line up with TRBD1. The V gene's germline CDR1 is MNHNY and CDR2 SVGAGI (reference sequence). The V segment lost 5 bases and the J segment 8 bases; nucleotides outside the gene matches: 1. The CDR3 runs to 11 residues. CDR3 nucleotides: TGTGCCAGCAGTCCAGGGGGCGGCTACACCTTC. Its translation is CASSPGGGYTF.

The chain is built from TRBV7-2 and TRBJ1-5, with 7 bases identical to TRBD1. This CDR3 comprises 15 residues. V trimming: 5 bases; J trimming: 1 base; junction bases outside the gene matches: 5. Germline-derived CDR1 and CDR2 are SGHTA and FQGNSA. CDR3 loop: CASSPPGQSNQPQHF. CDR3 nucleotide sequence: TGTGCCAGCAGCCCACCGGGACAGAGCAATCAGCCCCAGCATTTT.

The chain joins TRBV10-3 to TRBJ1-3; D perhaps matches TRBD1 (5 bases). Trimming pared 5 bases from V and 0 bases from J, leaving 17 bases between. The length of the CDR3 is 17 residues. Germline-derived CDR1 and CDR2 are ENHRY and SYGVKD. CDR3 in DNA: TGTGCCATCAGTAACGTGAAAATGACAGACTCTGGAAACACCATATATTTT. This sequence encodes CAISNVKMTDSGNTIYF.

DNA for the CDR3: TGTGCCAGCAGCGTAACAGGGGGTGTGGGAGAGACCCAGTACTTC. It translates to CASSVTGGVGETQYF. The V call is TRBV9, the J call TRBJ2-5, with TRBD1 matching 8 bases. This CDR3 is 15 amino acids long. CDR1 is SGDLS and CDR2 is YYNGEE in the germline V gene. With 1 base clipped from V and 4 bases from J, the junction kept 6 bases outside the gene matches.

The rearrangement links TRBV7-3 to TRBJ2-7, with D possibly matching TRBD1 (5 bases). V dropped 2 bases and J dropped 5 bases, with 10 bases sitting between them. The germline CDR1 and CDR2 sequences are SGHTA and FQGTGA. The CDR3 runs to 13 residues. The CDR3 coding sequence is TGTGCCAGCAGCTTAGCCAGGGCCCACGAGCAGTACTTC. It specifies CASSLARAHEQYF.

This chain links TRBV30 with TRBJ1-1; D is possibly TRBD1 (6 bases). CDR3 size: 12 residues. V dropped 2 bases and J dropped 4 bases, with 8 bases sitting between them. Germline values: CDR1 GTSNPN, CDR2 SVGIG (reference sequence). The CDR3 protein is CAWSRQATEAFF. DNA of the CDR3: TGTGCCTGGAGTAGACAGGCCACTGAAGCTTTCTTT.

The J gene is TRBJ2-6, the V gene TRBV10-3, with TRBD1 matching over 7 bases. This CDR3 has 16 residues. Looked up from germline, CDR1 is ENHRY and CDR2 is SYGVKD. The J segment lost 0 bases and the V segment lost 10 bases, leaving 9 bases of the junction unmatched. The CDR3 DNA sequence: TGTGCCACCGTGGGACAGCCGAGCTCTGGGGCCAACGTCCTGACTTTC. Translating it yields CATVGQPSSGANVLTF.

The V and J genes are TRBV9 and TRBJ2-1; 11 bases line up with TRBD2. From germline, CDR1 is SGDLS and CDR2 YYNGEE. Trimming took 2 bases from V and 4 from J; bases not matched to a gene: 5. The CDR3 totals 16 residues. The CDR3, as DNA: TGTGCCAGCAGCGTCTCTAGCGGGGGGATATACAATGAGCAGTTCTTC. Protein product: CASSVSSGGIYNEQFF. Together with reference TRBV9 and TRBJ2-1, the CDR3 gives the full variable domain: DSGVTQTPKHLITATGQRVTLRCSPRSGDLSVYWYQQSLDQGLQFLIQYYNGEERAKGNILERFSAQQFPDLHSELNLSSLELGDSALYFCASSVSSGGIYNEQFFGPGTRLTVL.

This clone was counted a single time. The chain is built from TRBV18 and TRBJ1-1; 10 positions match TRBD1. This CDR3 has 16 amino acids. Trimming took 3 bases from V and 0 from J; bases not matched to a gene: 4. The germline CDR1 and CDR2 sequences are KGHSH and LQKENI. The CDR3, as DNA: TGTGCCAGCTCACCTCGACAGGGGGCGGTGAACACTGAAGCTTTCTTT. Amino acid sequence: CASSPRQGAVNTEAFF.

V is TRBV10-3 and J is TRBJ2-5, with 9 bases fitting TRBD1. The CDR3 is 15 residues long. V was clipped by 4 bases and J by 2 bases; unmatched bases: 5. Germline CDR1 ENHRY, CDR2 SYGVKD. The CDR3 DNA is TGTGCCATCAGTGGTAGGACAGGGGAACAAGAGACCCAGTACTTC. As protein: CAISGRTGEQETQYF.

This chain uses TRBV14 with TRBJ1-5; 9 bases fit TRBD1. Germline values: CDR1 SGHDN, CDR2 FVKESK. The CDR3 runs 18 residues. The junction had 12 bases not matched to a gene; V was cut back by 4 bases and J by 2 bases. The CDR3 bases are TGTGCCAGCAGCCCGCCCGGGACAGGGAACGGGGGCAATCAGCCCCAGCATTTT. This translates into CASSPPGTGNGGNQPQHF.

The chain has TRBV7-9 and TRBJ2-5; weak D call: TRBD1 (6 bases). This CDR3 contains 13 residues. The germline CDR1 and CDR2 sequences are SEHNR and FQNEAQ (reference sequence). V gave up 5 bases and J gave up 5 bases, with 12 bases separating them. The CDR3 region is CASSITGQETQYF. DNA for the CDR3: TGTGCCAGCAGCATTACAGGGCAGGAGACCCAGTACTTC.

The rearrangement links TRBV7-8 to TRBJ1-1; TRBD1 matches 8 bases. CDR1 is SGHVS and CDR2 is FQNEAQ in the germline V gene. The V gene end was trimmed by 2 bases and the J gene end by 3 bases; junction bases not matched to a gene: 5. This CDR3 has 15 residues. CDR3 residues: CASSLTGQGYTEAFF. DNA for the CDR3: TGTGCCAGCAGCTTAACTGGACAGGGTTACACTGAAGCTTTCTTT.

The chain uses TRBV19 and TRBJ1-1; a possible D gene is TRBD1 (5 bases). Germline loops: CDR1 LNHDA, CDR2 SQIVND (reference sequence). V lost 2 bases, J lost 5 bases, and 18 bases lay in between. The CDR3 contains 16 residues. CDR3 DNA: TGTGCCAGTAGTATAAGGGCCGGGGGAGGTAGGACTGAAGCTTTCTTT. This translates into CASSIRAGGGRTEAFF. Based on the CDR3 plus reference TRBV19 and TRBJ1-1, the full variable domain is DGGITQSPKYLFRKEGQNVTLSCEQNLNHDAMYWYRQDPGQGLRLIYYSQIVNDFQKGDIAEGYSVSREKKESFPLTVTSAQKNPTAFYLCASSIRAGGGRTEAFFGQGTRLTVV.

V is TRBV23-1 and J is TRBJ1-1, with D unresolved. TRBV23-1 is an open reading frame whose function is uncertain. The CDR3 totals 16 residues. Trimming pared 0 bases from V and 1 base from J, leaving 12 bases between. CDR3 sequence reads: CASSQSILAGNTEAFF. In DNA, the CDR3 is TGCGCCAGCAGTCAATCGATTCTCGCAGGGAACACTGAAGCTTTCTTT.

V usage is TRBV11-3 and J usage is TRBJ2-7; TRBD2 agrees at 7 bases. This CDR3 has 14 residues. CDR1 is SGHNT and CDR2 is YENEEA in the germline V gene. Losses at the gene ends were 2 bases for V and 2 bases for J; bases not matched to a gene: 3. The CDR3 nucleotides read TGTGCCAGCAGCTTAACGGGGGGTACCTACGAGCAGTACTTC. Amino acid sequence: CASSLTGGTYEQYF.

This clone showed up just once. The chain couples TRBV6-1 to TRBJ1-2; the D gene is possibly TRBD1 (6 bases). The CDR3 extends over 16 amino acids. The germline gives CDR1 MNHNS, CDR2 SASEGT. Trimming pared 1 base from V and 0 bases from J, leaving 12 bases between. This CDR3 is CASSEVLDSTNYGYTF. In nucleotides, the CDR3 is TGTGCCAGCAGTGAAGTGCTGGACAGCACTAACTATGGCTACACCTTC.

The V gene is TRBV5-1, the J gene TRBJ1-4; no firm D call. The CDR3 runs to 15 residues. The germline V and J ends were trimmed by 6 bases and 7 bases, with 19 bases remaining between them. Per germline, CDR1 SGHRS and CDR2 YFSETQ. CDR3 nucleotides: TGCGCCAGCAATCTGGGCCCGGAGGTCGGTGAAAAACTGTTTTTT. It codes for CASNLGPEVGEKLFF.